The rows below give T cell receptor beta chains drawn from one sample of a study of blood T cell repertoires in COVID-19. Data came from immunoSEQ multiplex PCR; TCRdb stores just in-frame clones and leaves some out. Of fewer than 300,000 clones in the sample, approximately 86% were seen once. The specimen was peripheral blood. All receptors derive from a man aged 35 to 55 who had recovered from COVID-19. The CDR3 runs from the conserved cysteine through the conserved F or W. D genes are given only for firm matches. Clone size appears in some rows only: once, few, many, or a class for an expanded clone.

J gene: TRBJ2-7
D gene: TRBD2
V gene: TRBV27
clone size: NA
CDR3 DNA: TGTGCCAGCAGTTTGGGAGGGAGAAGGTACGAGCAGTACTTC
CDR3 protein: CASSLGGRRYEQYF

J gene: TRBJ1-4
D gene: NA
V gene: TRBV7-6
clone size: NA
CDR3 DNA: TGTGCCAGCAGCTTAAACACCGCAACTAATGAAAAACTGTTTTTT
CDR3 protein: CASSLNTATNEKLFF

J gene: TRBJ1-1
D gene: NA
V gene: TRBV2
clone size: NA
CDR3 DNA: TGTGCCAGCAGTCCGACAGAAAGAGGTGAAGCTTTCTTT
CDR3 protein: CASSPTERGEAFF

J gene: TRBJ1-5
D gene: NA
V gene: TRBV27
clone size: NA
CDR3 DNA: TGTGCCAGCAGTTCAAGACAGTATCAGCCCCAGCATTTT
CDR3 protein: CASSSRQYQPQHF

J gene: TRBJ2-7
D gene: NA
V gene: TRBV5-4
clone size: NA
CDR3 DNA: TGTGCCAGCAGCTTGATTACGGACTTCGTCTACGAGCAGTACTTC
CDR3 protein: CASSLITDFVYEQYF

J gene: TRBJ2-3
D gene: TRBD2
V gene: TRBV4-2
clone size: NA
CDR3 DNA: TGTGCCAGCAGCCAGTTAACTCGGGGGGTAACCACAGATACGCAGTATTTT
CDR3 protein: CASSQLTRGVTTDTQYF

J gene: TRBJ2-5
D gene: NA
V gene: TRBV7-2
clone size: NA
CDR3 DNA: TGTGCCAGCAGCCCCGGAATGCCGGGGCAAGAGACCCAGTACTTC
CDR3 protein: CASSPGMPGQETQYF

J gene: TRBJ1-4
D gene: TRBD1
V gene: TRBV7-9
clone size: NA
CDR3 DNA: TGTGCCAGCAGTCATACCCGGGACAGGGGCCGCGCCATTGAAAAACTGTTTTTT
CDR3 protein: CASSHTRDRGRAIEKLFF

J gene: TRBJ2-7
D gene: NA
V gene: TRBV6-6
clone size: NA
CDR3 DNA: TGTGCCAGCACCTACTGGGACACGGCGTACTTC
CDR3 protein: CASTYWDTAYF

J gene: TRBJ2-3
D gene: TRBD2
V gene: TRBV5-4
clone size: NA
CDR3 DNA: TGTGCCAGCAGCGGATCCGGGACTAGGGACGATACGCAGTATTTT
CDR3 protein: CASSGSGTRDDTQYF

J gene: TRBJ2-1
D gene: NA
V gene: TRBV5-1
clone size: NA
CDR3 DNA: TGCGCCAGCAGCTTGTCGGGCGGAGGGGCAAATGAGCAGTTCTTC
CDR3 protein: CASSLSGGGANEQFF

J gene: TRBJ2-3
D gene: TRBD2
V gene: TRBV7-2
clone size: NA
CDR3 DNA: TGTGCCAGCAGCTCTCCGGGACTAGCGGGTTCAGATACGCAGTATTTT
CDR3 protein: CASSSPGLAGSDTQYF

J gene: TRBJ2-3
D gene: TRBD2
V gene: TRBV9
clone size: NA
CDR3 DNA: TGTGCCAGCAGCGTAGCGGGGGGGCCCACAGATACGCAGTATTTT
CDR3 protein: CASSVAGGPTDTQYF

J gene: TRBJ1-6
D gene: NA
V gene: TRBV30
clone size: NA
CDR3 DNA: TGTGCCTGCAACCAGGGTGAAGGGACACCCCTCCACTTT
CDR3 protein: CACNQGEGTPLHF

J gene: TRBJ1-1
D gene: NA
V gene: TRBV4-2
clone size: NA
CDR3 DNA: TGTGCCAGCAGCCAAGATCTCCAGGGGTTAGCTGAAGCTTTCTTT
CDR3 protein: CASSQDLQGLAEAFF

J gene: TRBJ2-7
D gene: NA
V gene: TRBV19
clone size: NA
CDR3 DNA: TGTGCCAGTAGAGGGGCCGGCCCTCGGTCCGAGCAGTACTTC
CDR3 protein: CASRGAGPRSEQYF

J gene: TRBJ2-7
D gene: TRBD1
V gene: TRBV7-8
clone size: NA
CDR3 DNA: TGTGCCAGCAGCTTAAGCCCCGGGACAGGGGGCGCCGAGCAGTACTTC
CDR3 protein: CASSLSPGTGGAEQYF

J gene: TRBJ2-5
D gene: TRBD2
V gene: TRBV7-2
clone size: NA
CDR3 DNA: TGTGCCAGCAGCTTAACAGGACTAGCGGGAGAGACCCAGTACTTC
CDR3 protein: CASSLTGLAGETQYF

J gene: TRBJ2-3
D gene: TRBD1
V gene: TRBV2
clone size: NA
CDR3 DNA: TGTGCCACCGAGGACAGGGAGGCTAGCACAGATACGCAGTATTTT
CDR3 protein: CATEDREASTDTQYF

J gene: TRBJ1-1
D gene: NA
V gene: TRBV19
clone size: NA
CDR3 DNA: TGTGCCAGTAGTCTCGGGGGAGGCGCTGAAGCTTTCTTT
CDR3 protein: CASSLGGGAEAFF

J gene: TRBJ2-3
D gene: NA
V gene: TRBV6-2/TRBV6-3
clone size: NA
CDR3 DNA: TGTGCCAGCAGTTACTCGTGGCAGAACACAGATACGCAGTATTTT
CDR3 protein: CASSYSWQNTDTQYF

J gene: TRBJ1-2
D gene: NA
V gene: TRBV29-1
clone size: once
CDR3 DNA: TGCAGCGTCCTCGAGTTGGACAGCCGGCGGGGCTACACCTTC
CDR3 protein: CSVLELDSRRGYTF

J gene: TRBJ2-7
D gene: NA
V gene: TRBV12-5
clone size: NA
CDR3 DNA: TGTGCTAGTGGGGTTACCCCGAGGGTCTCCTACGAGCAGTACTTC
CDR3 protein: CASGVTPRVSYEQYF

J gene: TRBJ2-2
D gene: TRBD2
V gene: TRBV28
clone size: NA
CDR3 DNA: TGTGCCAGCAACCTGGGGGGGTACCCCGCCGGGGAGCTGTTTTTT
CDR3 protein: CASNLGGYPAGELFF

J gene: TRBJ2-7
D gene: TRBD2
V gene: TRBV11-2
clone size: once
CDR3 DNA: TGTGCCAGCAGCTTAGGGTCGGGCGGGGGACTCTACGAGCAGTACTTC
CDR3 protein: CASSLGSGGGLYEQYF

J gene: TRBJ2-7
D gene: NA
V gene: TRBV25-1
clone size: NA
CDR3 DNA: TGTGCCAGCAGCGCAGCGACCGAGCAGTACTTC
CDR3 protein: CASSAATEQYF

J gene: TRBJ1-5
D gene: NA
V gene: TRBV10-2
clone size: NA
CDR3 DNA: TGCGCCAGCAGTGTGGGGGCAGGGCACAATCAGCCCCAGCATTTT
CDR3 protein: CASSVGAGHNQPQHF

J gene: TRBJ1-2
D gene: TRBD1
V gene: TRBV19
clone size: NA
CDR3 DNA: TGTGCCAGTACCCCGGTATTCGACAGGGAAATTTATGGCTACACCTTC
CDR3 protein: CASTPVFDREIYGYTF

J gene: TRBJ1-1
D gene: TRBD1
V gene: TRBV2
clone size: few
CDR3 DNA: TGTGCCAGCCAATCGGACAGGATGAACACTGAAGCTTTCTTT
CDR3 protein: CASQSDRMNTEAFF

J gene: TRBJ1-1
D gene: NA
V gene: TRBV14
clone size: NA
CDR3 DNA: TGTGCCAGCAGCCAAGGAGGGTTCACTGAAGCTTTCTTT
CDR3 protein: CASSQGGFTEAFF

J gene: TRBJ2-5
D gene: TRBD2
V gene: TRBV6-1
clone size: many
CDR3 DNA: TGTGCCAGCAGTGAACTAGCGGGGGGGCAAGAGACCCAGTACTTC
CDR3 protein: CASSELAGGQETQYF

J gene: TRBJ2-1
D gene: NA
V gene: TRBV15
clone size: NA
CDR3 DNA: TGTGCCACCAGCAGAGATCCCTTCCCAGGGTGGCGCAATGAGCAGTTCTTC
CDR3 protein: CATSRDPFPGWRNEQFF

J gene: TRBJ2-7
D gene: NA
V gene: TRBV27
clone size: NA
CDR3 DNA: TGTGCCAGCAGTCAACAGGGTAGGGGCACTAGGGAAAACTCCTACGAGCAGTACTTC
CDR3 protein: CASSQQGRGTRENSYEQYF

J gene: TRBJ2-5
D gene: TRBD2
V gene: TRBV6-5
clone size: NA
CDR3 DNA: TGTGCCAGCAGGGCCAGCGGGGGGCTAAGAGAGACCCAGTACTTC
CDR3 protein: CASRASGGLRETQYF

J gene: TRBJ2-1
D gene: NA
V gene: TRBV15
clone size: NA
CDR3 DNA: TGTGCCACCAGCAGAGATCCCAACAGGGTGGTAAACAATGAGCAGTTCTTC
CDR3 protein: CATSRDPNRVVNNEQFF

J gene: TRBJ1-1
D gene: NA
V gene: TRBV6-2/TRBV6-3
clone size: NA
CDR3 DNA: TGTGCCAGCAGTCTACAGGGGAACACTGAAGCTTTCTTT
CDR3 protein: CASSLQGNTEAFF

J gene: TRBJ2-2
D gene: NA
V gene: TRBV19
clone size: NA
CDR3 DNA: TGTGCCAGTGTATTTAAGGGAGGAGGCACCGGGGAGCTGTTTTTT
CDR3 protein: CASVFKGGGTGELFF

J gene: TRBJ1-2
D gene: NA
V gene: TRBV6-5
clone size: NA
CDR3 DNA: TGTGCCAGCAGTTACTCGCCAGGGATGAGTGGCTACACCTTC
CDR3 protein: CASSYSPGMSGYTF

J gene: TRBJ1-5
D gene: TRBD1
V gene: TRBV10-3
clone size: NA
CDR3 DNA: TGTGCCATCAGTGGGACAGGGAGTGGAAATCAGCCCCAGCATTTT
CDR3 protein: CAISGTGSGNQPQHF

J gene: TRBJ2-1
D gene: TRBD2
V gene: TRBV29-1
clone size: NA
CDR3 DNA: TGCAGCGCCCTGGGGCTAGCGGGAGGTTATGGTGAGCAGTTCTTC
CDR3 protein: CSALGLAGGYGEQFF

J gene: TRBJ2-7
D gene: TRBD1
V gene: TRBV5-1
clone size: NA
CDR3 DNA: TGCGCCAGCAGCATAGGGACAGGGAACTACGAGCAGTACTTC
CDR3 protein: CASSIGTGNYEQYF

J gene: TRBJ2-3
D gene: NA
V gene: TRBV7-6
clone size: many
CDR3 DNA: TGTGCCAGCAGTCGTGAGACGGGGGAAGTAAGGACAGATACGCAGTATTTT
CDR3 protein: CASSRETGEVRTDTQYF

J gene: TRBJ1-1
D gene: NA
V gene: TRBV6-1
clone size: NA
CDR3 DNA: TGTGCCAGCAGTATACAGGGACGGCCCGCTGAAGCTTTCTTT
CDR3 protein: CASSIQGRPAEAFF

J gene: TRBJ2-4
D gene: TRBD2
V gene: TRBV15
clone size: NA
CDR3 DNA: TGTGCCACCAGCAGGCGGGGGGGTTTGGACAAAAACATTCAGTACTTC
CDR3 protein: CATSRRGGLDKNIQYF

J gene: TRBJ1-5
D gene: NA
V gene: TRBV10-1
clone size: NA
CDR3 DNA: TGCGCCAGCAGTGAGCGGGAGGGGGATATGGGCAATCAGCCCCAGCATTTT
CDR3 protein: CASSEREGDMGNQPQHF

J gene: TRBJ2-5
D gene: NA
V gene: TRBV5-1
clone size: NA
CDR3 DNA: TGCGCCAGCAGATTAAAAGCGGCCACCCAAGAGACCCAGTACTTC
CDR3 protein: CASRLKAATQETQYF

J gene: TRBJ2-3
D gene: TRBD2
V gene: TRBV5-4
clone size: NA
CDR3 DNA: TGTGCCAGCAGGTTTGGACTAGCGGATAGCACAGATACGCAGTATTTT
CDR3 protein: CASRFGLADSTDTQYF

J gene: TRBJ2-7
D gene: TRBD2
V gene: TRBV19
clone size: once
CDR3 DNA: TGTGCCAGTAGTATAGCTTTCACTAGCGGGAGGGAGCAGTACTTC
CDR3 protein: CASSIAFTSGREQYF

J gene: TRBJ1-1
D gene: NA
V gene: TRBV6-5
clone size: NA
CDR3 DNA: TGTGCCAGCAGAGGATATGCGGACACTGAAGCTTTCTTT
CDR3 protein: CASRGYADTEAFF

J gene: TRBJ1-1
D gene: NA
V gene: TRBV20-1
clone size: NA
CDR3 DNA: TGCAGTGCGAGTCTCAGGGGAGGGGAAGCTTTCTTT
CDR3 protein: CSASLRGGEAFF

J gene: TRBJ2-5
D gene: TRBD2
V gene: TRBV4-2
clone size: NA
CDR3 DNA: TGTGCCAGCAGCCAAGGGACTAGCGATAACCCCACAGAGACCCAGTACTTC
CDR3 protein: CASSQGTSDNPTETQYF

J gene: TRBJ2-3
D gene: NA
V gene: TRBV5-4
clone size: once
CDR3 DNA: TGTGCCAGCAGCTTGGAGGGGGATACGCAGTATTTT
CDR3 protein: CASSLEGDTQYF

J gene: TRBJ2-3
D gene: NA
V gene: TRBV12-5
clone size: NA
CDR3 DNA: TGTGCTAGTGGTTTCAAGCTGGTCGATACGCAGTATTTT
CDR3 protein: CASGFKLVDTQYF

J gene: TRBJ1-2
D gene: NA
V gene: TRBV5-6
clone size: NA
CDR3 DNA: TGTGCCAGCAGCCCCAGTGGCCGGAGCTATGGCTACACCTTC
CDR3 protein: CASSPSGRSYGYTF

J gene: TRBJ2-1
D gene: TRBD2
V gene: TRBV6-1
clone size: NA
CDR3 DNA: TGTGCCAGCAGTGCTCGATCGGGACTAGCGGGAGCTGATGAGCAGTTCTTC
CDR3 protein: CASSARSGLAGADEQFF